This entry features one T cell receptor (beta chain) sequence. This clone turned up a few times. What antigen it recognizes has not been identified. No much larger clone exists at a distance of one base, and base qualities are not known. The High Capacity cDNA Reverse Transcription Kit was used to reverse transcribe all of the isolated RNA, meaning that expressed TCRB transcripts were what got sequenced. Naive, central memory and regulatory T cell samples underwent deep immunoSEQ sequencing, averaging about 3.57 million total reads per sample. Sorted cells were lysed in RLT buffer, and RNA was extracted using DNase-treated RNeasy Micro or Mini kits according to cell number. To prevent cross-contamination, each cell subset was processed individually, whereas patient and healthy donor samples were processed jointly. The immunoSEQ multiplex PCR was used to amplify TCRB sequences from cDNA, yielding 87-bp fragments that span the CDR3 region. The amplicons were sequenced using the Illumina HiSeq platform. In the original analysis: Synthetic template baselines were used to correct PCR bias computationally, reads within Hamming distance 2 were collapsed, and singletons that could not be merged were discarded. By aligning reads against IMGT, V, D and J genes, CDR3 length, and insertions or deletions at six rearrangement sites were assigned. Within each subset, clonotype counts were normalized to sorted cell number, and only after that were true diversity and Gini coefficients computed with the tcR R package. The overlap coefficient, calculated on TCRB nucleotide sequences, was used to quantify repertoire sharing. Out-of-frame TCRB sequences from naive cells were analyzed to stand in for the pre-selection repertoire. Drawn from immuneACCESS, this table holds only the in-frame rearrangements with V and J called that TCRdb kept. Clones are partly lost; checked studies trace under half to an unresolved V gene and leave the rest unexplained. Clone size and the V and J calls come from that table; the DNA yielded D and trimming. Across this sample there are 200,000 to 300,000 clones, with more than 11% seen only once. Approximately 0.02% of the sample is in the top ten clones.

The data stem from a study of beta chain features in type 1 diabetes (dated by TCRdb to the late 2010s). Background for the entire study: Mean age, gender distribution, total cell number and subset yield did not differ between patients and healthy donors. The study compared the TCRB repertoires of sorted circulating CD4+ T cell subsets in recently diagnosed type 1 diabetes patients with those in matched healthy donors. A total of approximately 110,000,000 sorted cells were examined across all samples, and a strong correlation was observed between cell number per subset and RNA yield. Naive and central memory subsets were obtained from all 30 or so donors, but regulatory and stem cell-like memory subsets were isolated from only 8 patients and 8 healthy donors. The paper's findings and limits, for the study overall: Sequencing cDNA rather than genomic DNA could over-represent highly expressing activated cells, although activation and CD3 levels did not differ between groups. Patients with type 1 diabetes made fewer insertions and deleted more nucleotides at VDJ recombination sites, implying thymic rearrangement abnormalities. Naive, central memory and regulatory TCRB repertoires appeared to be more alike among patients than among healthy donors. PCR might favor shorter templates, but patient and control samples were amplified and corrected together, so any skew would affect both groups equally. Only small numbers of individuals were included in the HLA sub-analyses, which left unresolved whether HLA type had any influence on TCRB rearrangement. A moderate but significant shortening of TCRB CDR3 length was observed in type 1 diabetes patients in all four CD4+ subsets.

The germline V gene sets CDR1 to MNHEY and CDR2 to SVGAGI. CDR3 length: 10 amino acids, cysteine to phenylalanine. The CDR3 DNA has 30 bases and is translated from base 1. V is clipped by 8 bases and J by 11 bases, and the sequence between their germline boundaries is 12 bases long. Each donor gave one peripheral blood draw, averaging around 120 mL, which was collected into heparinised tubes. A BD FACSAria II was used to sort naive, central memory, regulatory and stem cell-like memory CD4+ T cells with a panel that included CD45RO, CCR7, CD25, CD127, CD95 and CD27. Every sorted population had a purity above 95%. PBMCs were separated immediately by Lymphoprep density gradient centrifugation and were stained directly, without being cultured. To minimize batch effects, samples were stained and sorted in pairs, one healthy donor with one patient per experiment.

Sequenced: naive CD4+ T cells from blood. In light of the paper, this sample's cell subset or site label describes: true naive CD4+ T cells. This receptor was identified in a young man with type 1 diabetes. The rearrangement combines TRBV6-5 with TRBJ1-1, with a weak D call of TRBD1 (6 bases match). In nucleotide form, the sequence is TGTGCCAGCGGACAGCTGCCGGCTTTCTTT. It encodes CASGQLPAFF.